This TCR beta chain originates from a study of shared clonotypes between healthy human individuals. Whole-study context: The study used three CD4 naive, three CD4 memory, two CD8 naive and one CD8 memory plate per donor.

Note on this clone: The antigen remains undetermined.

Study-level findings and limits: Naive CD4 clonotype sharing across a few donors was around 5%.

The CDR3 consists of 13 residues. Germline V CDR1 and CDR2: SQVTM, ANQGSEA. V lost 4 bases to trimming and J lost 3 bases; unmatched junction nucleotides: 4. Original handling: From ImmunoSEQ came sequences covering only the junction and carrying no quality scores, so filtering differed. The table came from immunoSEQ multiplex PCR; TCRdb's copy has only in-frame clones and leaves some out. V and J calls and clone size are given by that table; D and trimming were obtained from the DNA. The sample lists about 2.3 million clones; just under 95% were seen once. The rearrangement joins TRBV29-1 to TRBJ2-7, with TRBD1 matching 9 bases. The TCR comes from a man aged 18 to 30 in good health. Some clones in this sample may be carry-over from other donors' samples. Source material: naive CD4+ T cells from PBMCs. Subset meaning: CD45RA+ positively selected. CDR3 nucleotide sequence: TGCAGCGTTGCACTGGGACAGGGCTACGAGCAGTACTTC. Translated: CSVALGQGYEQYF.